These 30 T cell receptor beta chains share one sample of origin, sequenced in a study of CD8+CD57+ T cells in acquired aplastic anemia. All sequencing subjects had displayed CD8+CD57+ cell expansion on flow cytometry. TCR beta VDJ and CDR3 profiling used genomic DNA as template. In TCRdb, the reads were re-called with MiXCR into one record per CDR3 protein. The table includes about 160,000 distinct CDR3 sequences, about half detected once. Source material: sorted CD4+, CD8+, or CD8+CD57+ T cells (not recorded which) from PBMCs. The receptors were sampled from a human donor with aplastic anemia.

This clonotype was seen only a few times. For the CDR3, the DNA is TGTGCCAGCAGCTCGGGTCCCTACTACGAGCAGTACTTC. Its protein is CASSSGPYYEQYF. The gene calls are TRBV7-2 and TRBJ2-7, with D unclear. Germline lookup yields CDR1 SGHTA and CDR2 FQGNSA. V dropped 4 bases and J dropped 3 bases, with 10 bases sitting between them. The CDR3 contains 13 residues.

This chain links TRBV4-1 with TRBJ1-2; perhaps TRBD1 as D (5 bases). This CDR3 comprises 15 residues. The germline gives CDR1 MGHRA, CDR2 YSYEKL. V lost 1 base, J lost 3 bases, and 12 bases lay in between. The CDR3 loop is CASSQVTGGDYGYTF. As DNA, the CDR3 is TGCGCCAGCAGCCAAGTCACCGGGGGAGACTATGGCTACACCTTC.

J is TRBJ2-1 and V is TRBV5-4, with 8 bases identical to TRBD1. Losses at the gene ends were 3 bases for V and 4 bases for J; bases not matched to a gene: 6. Germline lookup yields CDR1 SGHNT and CDR2 YYREEE (reference sequence). The CDR3 covers 15 residues. CDR3 in amino acids: CASSSNRDRYNEQFF. The DNA for the CDR3 is TGTGCCAGCAGCTCAAACAGGGACAGGTACAATGAGCAGTTCTTC. Together with reference TRBV5-4 and TRBJ2-1, the CDR3 gives the full variable domain: ETGVTQSPTHLIKTRGQQVTLRCSSQSGHNTVSWYQQALGQGPQFIFQYYREEENGRGNFPPRFSGLQFPNYSSELNVNALELDDSALYLCASSSNRDRYNEQFFGPGTRLTVL.

V and J are TRBV15 and TRBJ2-3; possible D gene TRBD1, 5 bases. The CDR3 spans 16 residues. Germline CDR1 LNHNV, CDR2 YYDKDF (reference sequence). V was trimmed by 3 bases and J by 2 bases, leaving 15 bases between them. The CDR3 reads CATSSRNRQSTDTQYF. DNA for the CDR3: TGTGCCACCAGCAGCCGCAACCGACAGTCCACAGATACGCAGTATTTT.

This clonotype came up a few times. It is likely a read error, because the conserved phenylalanine at the end of the CDR3 is missing. The V and J genes are TRBV9 and TRBJ1-1; D gene unclear. There are 14 residues in the CDR3. The V end was cut by 0 bases, the J end by 1 base, with 7 bases between. Germline lookup yields CDR1 SGDLS and CDR2 YYNGEE. CDR3 bases: TGTGCCAGCAGCGTAGGACTGGAGAACACTGAAGCTTTCCTT. Translation: CASSVGLENTEAFL.

This clonotype was counted ten times or more. V and J are TRBV12-3 or TRBV12-4 and TRBJ1-4; D is unresolved. CDR3 length: 14 residues. The ends were cut back, 5 bases at V and 0 bases at J, with 7 bases in the middle. In nucleotides, the CDR3 is TGTGCCAGCAGTCCGTCCGCAACTAATGAAAAACTGTTTTTT. This encodes CASSPSATNEKLFF.

In the case of this clonotype: The CDR3 does not close with the conserved phenylalanine or tryptophan, likely indicating a read error. The DNA is left out, because the CDR3 cannot be placed on it with certainty; the CDR3 is given as TCRdb lists it. The chain has TRBV9 and TRBJ1-1. With termini counted, the CDR3 has 15 amino acids. The germline V gene has CDR1 SGDLS and CDR2 YYNGEE. The CDR3 protein is CASSATSVGNTEASL.

The chain links TRBV11-2 to TRBJ2-1; D may be TRBD1 or TRBD2 (6 bases each). Trimming stripped 1 base from V and 0 bases from J, with 10 bases between. In germline, CDR1 is SGHAT, CDR2 FQNNGV. This CDR3 region has 16 residues. CDR3 sequence reads: CASSLGGGISYNEQFF. CDR3 DNA: TGTGCCAGCAGCTTAGGAGGGGGGATCTCCTACAATGAGCAGTTCTTC.

This clonotype was seen a few times. The rearrangement uses TRBV4-2 and TRBJ2-2, with 7 bases matching TRBD1. This CDR3 has 17 amino acids. With 4 bases clipped from V and 0 bases from J, the junction kept 8 bases outside the gene matches. The germline V gene encodes CDR1 LGHNA and CDR2 YNFKEQ. The CDR3 loop reads CASSLRPGTANTGELFF. CDR3 bases: TGTGCCAGCAGCCTCCGCCCCGGGACAGCGAACACCGGGGAGCTGTTTTTT.

V gene TRBV19 combines with J gene TRBJ1-3, with D possibly matching TRBD1 (5 bases). Trimming pared 5 bases from V and 5 bases from J, leaving 13 bases between. CDR3 length: 14 amino acids. CDR1 LNHDA and CDR2 SQIVND come from the germline V gene (reference sequence). In nucleotides, the CDR3 is TGTGCCAGTAGTGCGGACACCGGTCGAAACACCATATATTTT. It translates to CASSADTGRNTIYF.

This clonotype was seen more than once but under ten times. V usage is TRBV20-1 and J usage is TRBJ1-1, with D possibly being TRBD1 (6 bases). The germline V and J ends were trimmed by 0 bases and 7 bases, with 15 bases remaining between them. This CDR3 contains 14 residues. Germline CDR1 reads DFQATT; CDR2 reads SNEGSKA (reference sequence). CDR3 amino acids: CSARDYTGGLEAFF. The CDR3 region has the DNA TGCAGTGCTAGAGATTATACTGGGGGCCTTGAAGCTTTCTTT.

This clonotype was seen ten or more times. The V and J genes are TRBV20-1 and TRBJ1-1; TRBD1 aligns across 12 bases. Germline CDR1 and CDR2: DFQATT and SNEGSKA (reference sequence). The CDR3 is made up of 17 amino acids. The J segment lost 3 bases and the V segment lost 2 bases, leaving 10 bases of the junction unmatched. CDR3 DNA: TGCAGTGCTAGATCCTGGGGACAGGGGGCTACGGACACTGAAGCTTTCTTT. Protein sequence: CSARSWGQGATDTEAFF.

This chain uses TRBV14 with TRBJ1-6; D is unclear. This CDR3 contains 12 residues. Looked up from germline, CDR1 is SGHDN and CDR2 is FVKESK. V lost 4 bases, J lost 6 bases, and 4 bases lay in between. This chain's CDR3 is CASSRINSPLHF. As DNA, the CDR3 is TGTGCCAGCAGCCGGATTAATTCACCCCTCCACTTT.

This clonotype was seen a handful of times. As DNA, the CDR3 is TGTGCCACCAGCTCGAGTTCTCGCGGACCCCAGCATTTT. It specifies CATSSSSRGPQHF. The chain couples TRBV15 to TRBJ1-5; D gene uncertain. The CDR3 has 13 amino acids. V was cut by 5 bases and J by 10 bases, with 15 bases left in between. CDR1 and CDR2 from the germline V gene are LNHNV and YYDKDF (reference sequence). Complete variable domain (other parts from reference TRBV15 and TRBJ1-5): DAMVIQNPRYQVTQFGKPVTLSCSQTLNHNVMYWYQQKSSQAPKLLFHYYDKDFNNEADTPDNFQSRRPNTSFCFLDIRSPGLGDTAMYLCATSSSSRGPQHFGDGTRLSIL.

As to this clonotype: A much larger clone sits a single nucleotide away, making a read error possible. The chain has TRBV7-2 and TRBJ1-5; D call uncertain. This CDR3 has 15 residues. V lost 5 bases and J lost 0, with 11 bases in between. The germline V gene has CDR1 SGHTA and CDR2 FQGNSA. The CDR3 here is CASSIGSNSNQPQHF. The CDR3 DNA reads as TGTGCCAGCAGCATAGGCAGCAATAGCAATCAGCCCCAGCATTTT.

This chain uses TRBV6-1 with TRBJ1-3; D not resolved. This CDR3 comprises 15 residues. Germline loops: CDR1 MNHNS, CDR2 SASEGT. Trimming left V 3 bases short and J 0 bases short, with 9 bases between. The CDR3, as DNA: TGTGCCAGCAGTGAGAGATTGGTCTCTGGAAACACCATATATTTT. It translates to CASSERLVSGNTIYF.

This clonotype was recorded many times. The chain combines TRBV16 with TRBJ1-2; D unclear. Trimming removed 4 bases from V and 2 bases from J, with 14 bases in between. Looked up from germline, CDR1 is KGHSY and CDR2 is FQNENV. This CDR3 region has 15 residues. The CDR3 DNA is TGTGCCAGCAGCCCCTTGTTGGGGTTAAACTATGGCTACACCTTC. Its protein product is CASSPLLGLNYGYTF.

This clonotype occurred many times. This chain connects TRBV25-1 to TRBJ2-2; 7 bases agree with TRBD1. After removal of 8 bases from V and 0 bases from J, the junction contained 6 bases not matched to a gene. This CDR3 has 15 amino acids. Germline lookup yields CDR1 MGHDK and CDR2 SYGVNS. The chain's CDR3 is CASLGQGANTGELFF. The CDR3 nucleotides read TGTGCCAGCCTCGGGCAGGGGGCGAACACCGGGGAGCTGTTTTTT.

This clonotype showed up just a few times. The chain uses TRBV7-2 and TRBJ1-2; TRBD1 aligns across 12 bases. Trimming removed 5 bases from V and 8 bases from J; junction bases left unmatched: 9. CDR1 SGHTA and CDR2 FQGNSA come from the germline V gene. The CDR3 runs 15 residues. The DNA for the CDR3 is TGTGCCAGCAGCCCTCCCGGGACAGGGGGCCGAGGCTACACCTTC. Translating gives CASSPPGTGGRGYTF.

This clonotype was counted at least ten times. This chain connects TRBV19 to TRBJ2-6, with TRBD1 identical over 9 bases. CDR1 LNHDA and CDR2 SQIVND come from the germline V gene (reference sequence). The junction had 1 base not matched to a gene; V was cut back by 4 bases and J by 0 bases. The CDR3 consists of 16 residues. CDR3 in amino acids: CASSTTGGSGANVLTF. The DNA for the CDR3 is TGTGCCAGTAGTACGACAGGGGGCTCTGGGGCCAACGTCCTGACTTTC.

The rearrangement joins TRBV20-1 to TRBJ2-3; 9 nucleotides agree with TRBD2. The CDR3 spans 14 residues. V shed 3 bases and J 2 bases; nucleotides not matched to a gene: 3. In germline, CDR1 is DFQATT, CDR2 SNEGSKA (reference sequence). CDR3 in amino acids: CSASGTSPTDTQYF. The CDR3 DNA is TGCAGTGCTAGCGGGACTAGCCCCACAGATACGCAGTATTTT.

This clonotype was seen a handful of times. This chain joins TRBV29-1 and TRBJ1-3, with unresolved D. CDR3 length: 12 residues. Germline CDR1 is SQVTM and CDR2 is ANQGSEA. Trimming stripped 8 bases from V and 0 bases from J, with 8 bases between. The CDR3 is CSSRDSGNTIYF. Written as DNA, the CDR3 is TGCAGCAGCCGGGACTCTGGAAACACCATATATTTT.

This clonotype was detected ten times or more. The genes are TRBV13 and TRBJ2-3; D unclear. The CDR3 length is 13 residues. Deletions cut 2 bases from V and 2 bases from J, with 5 bases between. Germline CDR1 is PRHDT and CDR2 is FYEKMQ (reference sequence). For the CDR3, the DNA is TGTGCCAGCAGCTTAAGGCACACAGATACGCAGTATTTT. Its translation: CASSLRHTDTQYF.

The chain uses TRBV2 and TRBJ1-1, with TRBD1 as a possible D gene (5 bases). Germline loops: CDR1 SNHLY, CDR2 FYNNEI. The CDR3 contains 15 residues. Deletions cut 7 bases from V and 0 bases from J, with 15 bases between. CDR3 DNA: TGTGCCAGCACTCCACGGGGACTATTGAACACTGAAGCTTTCTTT. Amino acid sequence: CASTPRGLLNTEAFF.

This clonotype was counted ten times or more. The gene calls are TRBV7-6 and TRBJ1-5, with D maybe TRBD1 (6 bases). Germline V CDR1 and CDR2: SGHVS, FNYEAQ. The V end was cut by 5 bases, the J end by 1 base, with 9 bases between. The CDR3 covers 14 residues. The CDR3 spells CASSTGQSNQPQHF. The CDR3, as DNA: TGTGCCAGCAGCACCGGACAGAGCAATCAGCCCCAGCATTTT.

As concerns this clonotype: At one boundary the junction diverges from the germline segment, which might be a read error. The V call is TRBV2, the J call TRBJ2-3; no clear D. The germline CDR1 and CDR2 sequences are SNHLY and FYNNEI. The CDR3 spans 11 residues. CDR3 in DNA: TGTGCCAGCAGGTACACAGATGCGCAGTATTTT. Translating gives CASRYTDAQYF.

The chain joins TRBV12-3 or TRBV12-4 to TRBJ2-1; 10 bases line up with TRBD1. This CDR3 region has 15 residues. The J segment lost 3 bases and the V segment lost 6 bases, leaving 5 bases of the junction unmatched. The CDR3, as DNA: TGTGCCAGCAGCTGGGACAGGGGAGGCTACAATGAGCAGTTCTTC. This codes for CASSWDRGGYNEQFF.

This clonotype has at least ten counts. The rearrangement links TRBV12-3 or TRBV12-4 to TRBJ1-2; 7 bases map to TRBD1. The CDR3 totals 13 residues. V trimming: 3 bases; J trimming: 7 bases; junction bases outside the gene matches: 5. CDR3 DNA: TGTGCCAGCAGTTTCGAGGGGGCTAGTGGCTACACCTTC. Protein sequence: CASSFEGASGYTF.

The chain carries TRBV19 and TRBJ1-6; 8 positions agree with TRBD1. This CDR3 is built from 13 residues. Germline lookup yields CDR1 LNHDA and CDR2 SQIVND (reference sequence). Trimming took 3 bases from V and 9 from J; bases not matched to a gene: 1. The CDR3 is CASSIDRGSPLHF. CDR3 DNA: TGTGCCAGTAGTATTGACAGGGGTTCACCCCTCCACTTT.

This clonotype was observed many times. The rearrangement uses TRBV20-1 and TRBJ2-1; TRBD2 is a possible D gene (5 bases). Deletions cut 6 bases from V and 7 bases from J, with 10 bases between. From germline, CDR1 is DFQATT and CDR2 SNEGSKA (reference sequence). There are 11 residues in the CDR3. CDR3 nucleotide sequence: TGCAGTGCACGGACTCCGAATGAGCAGTTCTTC. This encodes CSARTPNEQFF.